The 21 T cell receptor beta chains listed next were all sequenced from one sample in a study of cytomegalovirus exposure and HLA in healthy donors. The PCR employed 60 Vbeta primers together with 13 Jbeta primers. Clones were sequenced by immunoSEQ multiplex PCR, and TCRdb holds only the in-frame ones, with some missing. The sample has 150,000 to 200,000 clones, 80% to 90% seen once. The sample taken for sequencing was PBMCs. These receptor sequences come from a man younger than 35 in good health and CMV-seropositive.

This clone is a singleton in its sample. The chain joins TRBV18 to TRBJ1-1, with unresolved D. Germline CDR1 and CDR2: KGHSH and LQKENI. Trimming removed 2 bases from V and 1 base from J, with 5 bases in between. CDR3 length: 13 residues. The CDR3 region is CASSPSGNTEAFF. The CDR3 DNA reads TGTGCCAGCTCACCATCGGGGAACACTGAAGCTTTCTTT.

This clone was seen a handful of times. The CDR3 protein is CASKITGGSGNTIYF. CDR3 DNA: TGTGCCAGCAAGATCACAGGGGGCTCTGGAAACACCATATATTTT. This chain connects TRBV6-5 to TRBJ1-3; TRBD1 matches at 8 bases. This CDR3 contains 15 residues. Unmatched junction bases numbered 5, after V lost 7 bases and J lost 0 bases. Germline V CDR1 and CDR2: MNHEY, SVGAGI.

The chain links TRBV11-2 to TRBJ2-7, with 10 positions matching TRBD1. V lost 9 bases to trimming and J lost 1 base; unmatched junction nucleotides: 9. CDR3 length: 15 residues. Per germline, CDR1 SGHAT and CDR2 FQNNGV. The DNA of the CDR3 is TGTGCCAGTAGAATGTTGGGACAGGGGTCCTACGAGCAGTACTTC. Translating it yields CASRMLGQGSYEQYF. Looking up the rest from reference TRBV11-2 and TRBJ2-7 gives the full variable domain: EAGVAQSPRYKIIEKRQSVAFWCNPISGHATLYWYQQILGQGPKLLIQFQNNGVVDDSQLPKDRFSAERLKGVDSTLKIQPAKLEDSAVYLCASRMLGQGSYEQYFGPGTRLTVT.

V and J are TRBV18 and TRBJ2-5; D is possibly TRBD1 (5 bases). Trimming stripped 5 bases from V and 5 bases from J, with 18 bases between. Germline CDR1 KGHSH, CDR2 LQKENI. The CDR3 has 15 residues. The CDR3 sequence is CASSSARQIRETQYF. The CDR3 DNA sequence: TGTGCCAGCTCATCTGCAAGACAGATCAGGGAGACCCAGTACTTC.

This clone was seen a few times. V usage is TRBV9 and J usage is TRBJ1-6, with a tentative D call TRBD1 (5 bases). CDR3 size: 13 residues. V shed 4 bases and J shed 11 bases, with 13 bases lying between them. Germline CDR1 SGDLS, CDR2 YYNGEE. CDR3 region: CASSLKRGTPLHF. Written as DNA, the CDR3 is TGTGCCAGCAGCCTTAAACGGGGGACACCCCTCCACTTT.

The chain recombines TRBV6-1 with TRBJ2-5, with 10 bases that match TRBD2. The J call may not be correct, given that the DNA end is closer to TRBJ2-7. This CDR3 comprises 18 residues. Germline V gives CDR1 MNHNS, CDR2 SASEGT. The CDR3 DNA sequence: TGTGCCAGCAGTGATACCCCTGGCTGGCTAGCGGGGGACTACGAGCAGTACTTC. This encodes CASSDTPGWLAGDYEQYF.

The chain uses TRBV11-3 and TRBJ2-4; possible D gene TRBD2, 5 bases. The V end was cut by 4 bases, the J end by 9 bases, with 13 bases between. This CDR3 has 13 amino acids. Germline V gene sequence: CDR1 SGHNT, CDR2 YENEEA. The CDR3 here is CASSSGPGGIQYF. In nucleotides, the CDR3 is TGTGCCAGCAGCTCCGGGCCCGGAGGCATTCAGTACTTC.

The chain carries TRBV5-4 and TRBJ2-1, with 8 positions matching TRBD1. V shed 3 bases and J 8 bases; nucleotides not matched to a gene: 4. Germline assignment: CDR1 SGHNT and CDR2 YYREEE (reference sequence). The CDR3 contains 13 residues. CDR3 region: CASSSTGADEQFF. CDR3 coding DNA: TGTGCCAGCAGCTCGACAGGGGCCGATGAGCAGTTCTTC.

The table lists this clone with a count of one. The chain's CDR3 is CASSRTGSSGNTIYF. DNA for the CDR3: TGCGCCAGCAGCAGAACGGGGAGCTCTGGAAACACCATATATTTT. The chain combines TRBV5-1 with TRBJ1-3; unclear D gene. CDR3 length equals 15 residues. Trimming took off 4 bases at V and 0 bases at J, with 11 bases between the two ends. From germline, CDR1 is SGHRS and CDR2 YFSETQ.

This sequence joins TRBV19 and TRBJ1-1, with D tentatively TRBD1 (5 bases). V lost 5 bases and J lost 0, with 13 bases in between. In germline, CDR1 is LNHDA, CDR2 SQIVND (reference sequence). CDR3 length equals 15 residues. The CDR3 is CASSAFRDLNTEAFF. As DNA, the CDR3 is TGTGCCAGTAGTGCCTTCAGGGATTTGAACACTGAAGCTTTCTTT. Full variable domain (remainder filled in from reference TRBV19 and TRBJ1-1): DGGITQSPKYLFRKEGQNVTLSCEQNLNHDAMYWYRQDPGQGLRLIYYSQIVNDFQKGDIAEGYSVSREKKESFPLTVTSAQKNPTAFYLCASSAFRDLNTEAFFGQGTRLTVV.

The V gene is TRBV11-3, the J gene TRBJ1-2, with TRBD1 matching over 9 bases. CDR3 length: 15 residues. Germline V gene lookup returns CDR1 SGHNT and CDR2 YENEEA. With 3 bases clipped from V and 4 bases from J, the junction kept 6 bases outside the gene matches. The CDR3 reads CASSFSGQGLYGYTF. The CDR3 DNA sequence: TGTGCCAGCAGCTTTTCGGGACAGGGTCTCTATGGCTACACCTTC.

The rearrangement links TRBV7-2 to TRBJ2-3; a weak D match, TRBD2 (5 bases). This CDR3 has 13 amino acids. V gave up 4 bases and J gave up 0 bases, with 5 bases separating them. Germline CDR1 and CDR2: SGHTA and FQGNSA. CDR3 in amino acids: CASSWTSTDTQYF. CDR3 bases: TGTGCCAGCAGCTGGACTAGCACAGATACGCAGTATTTT.

This clone has a handful of counts. A junction boundary mismatches the germline segment, possibly from a read error. The J gene is TRBJ2-7, the V gene TRBV7-2; 7 bases are shared with TRBD1. Germline CDR1 is SGHTA and CDR2 is FQGNSA. There are 13 residues in the CDR3. The CDR3 DNA is TGTGCCAGCAGCTCCCAGGGGGACACCGTCAGAAACTTC. It specifies CASSSQGDTVRNF.

Note on this clone: In the same sample, other DNA sequences code for this CDR3. The CDR3 protein is CAWNRQANTEAFF. The CDR3 DNA is TGTGCCTGGAATCGACAGGCAAACACTGAAGCTTTCTTT. The V gene is TRBV30, the J gene TRBJ1-1, with D maybe TRBD1 (6 bases). Per the germline V gene, CDR1 is GTSNPN and CDR2 is SVGIG (reference sequence). This CDR3 spans 13 amino acids. Trimming removed 4 bases from V and 2 bases from J, with 11 bases in between.

The J gene is TRBJ1-2, the V gene TRBV7-8; D is possibly TRBD1 (6 bases). The CDR3 is 12 residues long. With 4 bases removed from V and 8 bases from J, the gap between germline ends came to 11 bases. CDR1 and CDR2 (germline): SGHVS, FQNEAQ. The CDR3 nucleotides read TGTGCCAGCAGCTCCACAGGGCAAGGCTACACCTTC. It codes for CASSSTGQGYTF.

This chain links TRBV4-2 with TRBJ2-3; D ambiguous. Germline V gene sequence: CDR1 LGHNA, CDR2 YNFKEQ. The CDR3 totals 12 residues. The V end lost 1 base, the J end lost 10 bases, and 9 bases lay between the germline ends. For the CDR3, the DNA is TGTGCCAGCAGCCAAGGCGGCGGCCCGCAGTATTTT. It specifies CASSQGGGPQYF.

The count of this clone is one. The V gene is TRBV7-2, the J gene TRBJ1-2; 8 bases are shared with TRBD1. The CDR3 totals 16 residues. Germline CDR1 SGHTA, CDR2 FQGNSA. Unmatched junction bases numbered 10, after V lost 7 bases and J lost 0 bases. The CDR3 is CASTPRTGLTNYGYTF. In DNA form, the CDR3 reads TGTGCCAGCACCCCCCGGACAGGGCTCACTAACTATGGCTACACCTTC.

CDR3 region: CAPMAGRGNTIYF. In DNA, the CDR3 is TGTGCCCCCATGGCAGGGAGGGGAAACACCATATATTTT. This chain links TRBV7-9 with TRBJ1-3, with D perhaps TRBD1 (5 bases). This CDR3 comprises 13 residues. Trimming shortened V by 11 bases and J by 4 bases, and 15 bases separated the two germline ends. Looked up from germline, CDR1 is SEHNR and CDR2 is FQNEAQ (reference sequence).

The table lists this clone with a few counts. The gene calls are TRBV6-4 and TRBJ2-3, with 8 bases matching TRBD2. With 0 bases clipped from V and 2 bases from J, the junction kept 4 bases outside the gene matches. CDR3 length: 16 amino acids. Germline V CDR1 and CDR2: MRHNA, SNTAGT. Here the CDR3 DNA reads TGTGCCAGCAGTGACTCGCGCGGGGGGCCCACAGATACGCAGTATTTT. It encodes CASSDSRGGPTDTQYF.

This chain joins TRBV5-6 and TRBJ2-7; a possible D gene is TRBD2 (5 bases). CDR3 length: 14 residues. CDR1 is SGHDT and CDR2 is YYEEEE in the germline V gene. V was trimmed by 0 bases and J by 6 bases, leaving 13 bases between them. CDR3 DNA sequence: TGTGCCAGCAGCTTGGGAGGGTTGCCGCGCGAGCAGTACTTC. It is translated as CASSLGGLPREQYF.

The DNA of the CDR3 is TGTGCCAGCACCACGGACAGGGCTGGCTACACCTTC. Encoded protein: CASTTDRAGYTF. The chain carries TRBV6-5 and TRBJ1-2; 8 bases fit TRBD1. CDR1 is MNHEY, CDR2 SVGAGI, per germline. CDR3 length equals 12 residues. V was pared by 7 bases and J by 7 bases, with 5 bases of the junction left unmatched.